What follows are 16 T cell receptor beta chains derived from one specimen sequenced in a study of response to subunit inactivated influenza vaccine. TCRdb called the RT-PCR reads again in MiXCR, with one record for every CDR3 protein. The table lists 700,000 to 900,000 distinct CDR3 sequences, about 20% of them singletons. The sample here was PBMCs from blood, taken more than 4 days after vaccination. The source is a man aged 45-60 years who received an inactivated influenza vaccine.

The rearrangement links TRBV12-3 or TRBV12-4 to TRBJ1-5; 8 bases line up with TRBD1. The CDR3 consists of 15 residues. The V and J ends lost 6 bases and 5 bases, in that order; junction bases with no gene match: 9. The CDR3 loop reads CASRSQDRVYQPQHF. The CDR3 region has the DNA TGTGCCAGCAGGTCCCAGGACAGGGTGTATCAGCCCCAGCATTTT.

This clonotype has just a few counts. The rearrangement uses TRBV6-2 or TRBV6-3 and TRBJ1-1, with a tentative D call TRBD1 (5 bases). V was trimmed by 7 bases and J by 0 bases, leaving 9 bases between them. CDR1 MNHEY and CDR2 SVGEGT come from the germline V gene. This CDR3 comprises 13 residues. The CDR3 DNA sequence: TGTGCCAGCAAAAGAGGGGTGAACACTGAAGCTTTCTTT. It translates to CASKRGVNTEAFF.

This clonotype has a count of ten or more. This chain uses TRBV20-1 with TRBJ2-7, with D possibly matching TRBD2 (5 bases). The germline V gene encodes CDR1 DFQATT and CDR2 SNEGSKA (reference sequence). There are 15 residues in the CDR3. V gave up 0 bases and J gave up 2 bases, with 14 bases separating them. Here the CDR3 reads CSARDSRRVTYEQYF. CDR3 nucleotides: TGCAGTGCTAGAGATTCCCGGCGGGTAACCTACGAGCAGTACTTC.

This clonotype was counted only a few times. The chain links TRBV5-1 to TRBJ2-5; 9 nucleotides line up with TRBD2. Germline CDR1 and CDR2: SGHRS and YFSETQ. J was trimmed by 2 bases and V by 4 bases; bases with no gene match: 6. The CDR3 totals 15 residues. CDR3 loop: CASSEGAGGQETQYF. CDR3 DNA: TGCGCCAGCAGCGAGGGAGCGGGGGGACAAGAGACCCAGTACTTC.

The rearrangement uses TRBV6-5 and TRBJ1-1, with 7 bases fitting TRBD1. The germline V gene encodes CDR1 MNHEY and CDR2 SVGAGI. J was trimmed by 8 bases and V by 2 bases; bases with no gene match: 8. This CDR3 comprises 14 residues. CDR3 sequence (DNA): TGTGCCAGCAGTTACCATACAGGGGTGTCAGAAGCTTTCTTT. Amino acids: CASSYHTGVSEAFF.

The chain employs TRBV19 and TRBJ2-2; 8 bases map to TRBD2. J was trimmed by 4 bases and V by 6 bases; bases with no gene match: 4. The length of the CDR3 is 14 residues. Germline V CDR1 and CDR2: LNHDA, SQIVND (reference sequence). The CDR3 loop is CASRNREGTGELFF. In DNA, the CDR3 is TGTGCCAGTAGGAACCGGGAGGGCACCGGGGAGCTGTTTTTT.

The rearrangement uses TRBV28 and TRBJ2-7; TRBD1 aligns across 7 bases. There are 13 residues in the CDR3. V shed 6 bases and J 1 base; nucleotides not matched to a gene: 3. The germline V gene encodes CDR1 MDHEN and CDR2 SYDVKM. CDR3 sequence (DNA): TGTGCCAGCAGCACGGGACAGTCCTACGAGCAGTACTTC. It codes for CASSTGQSYEQYF.

The genes are TRBV18 and TRBJ2-5; 13 positions match TRBD2. CDR1 and CDR2 (germline): KGHSH, LQKENI. The trim removed 0 bases at V and 4 bases at J, leaving 2 bases unmatched. This CDR3 comprises 16 residues. In DNA form, the CDR3 reads TGTGCCAGCTCACCACCGGGACTAGCGGGACGAGAGACCCAGTACTTC. It encodes CASSPPGLAGRETQYF.

CDR3 residues: CSARDLRLGLQETQYF. The DNA for the CDR3 is TGCAGTGCTAGAGATCTTAGGTTGGGGCTTCAAGAGACCCAGTACTTC. This chain connects TRBV20-1 to TRBJ2-5, with D maybe TRBD1 (5 bases). The CDR3 contains 16 residues. The ends were cut back, 0 bases at V and 2 bases at J, with 16 bases in the middle. CDR1 and CDR2 (germline): DFQATT, SNEGSKA (reference sequence).

This clonotype was picked up a small number of times. V is TRBV11-1 and J is TRBJ2-7; 8 bases map to TRBD1. Germline CDR1 SGHAT, CDR2 FQDESV (reference sequence). This CDR3 region has 18 residues. Losses at the gene ends were 4 bases for V and 3 bases for J; bases not matched to a gene: 17. CDR3 residues: CASSSPMGDRPNFYEQYF. As DNA, the CDR3 is TGTGCCAGCAGCTCTCCAATGGGGGACAGGCCTAATTTCTACGAGCAGTACTTC.

This clonotype has only a few counts. The chain joins TRBV12-3 or TRBV12-4 to TRBJ2-3, with D possibly being TRBD1 or TRBD2 (6 bases each). The V gene lost 1 base and the J gene lost 2 bases, with 10 bases spanning the gap. This CDR3 is 15 amino acids long. In DNA form, the CDR3 reads TGTGCCAGCAGTTTAGGAGGGGGGACCACAGATACGCAGTATTTT. It is translated as CASSLGGGTTDTQYF.

This clonotype has only a few counts. V and J are TRBV5-8 and TRBJ2-1; tentatively, D is TRBD2 (6 bases). The CDR3 totals 15 residues. CDR1 is SGHTS and CDR2 is YDEGEE in the germline V gene. V lost 4 bases to trimming and J lost 6 bases, with 17 bases between them. This chain's CDR3 is CASSMGMGGGNEQFF. The DNA for the CDR3 is TGTGCCAGCAGCATGGGCATGGGGGGTGGCAATGAGCAGTTCTTC.

The V gene is TRBV18, the J gene TRBJ1-5, with a possible D match to TRBD1 (6 bases). Germline CDR1 is KGHSH and CDR2 is LQKENI. This CDR3 is built from 14 residues. Trimming took 5 bases from V and 4 from J, leaving 12 bases between them. The CDR3 DNA reads TGTGCCAGCTCAGCCGGGACACTGAATCAGCCCCAGCATTTT. The encoded protein is CASSAGTLNQPQHF.

This clonotype showed up many times. This rearrangement joins TRBV20-1 to TRBJ2-5, with 10 positions matching TRBD2. Germline values: CDR1 DFQATT, CDR2 SNEGSKA (reference sequence). V shed 8 bases, J shed 2 bases, and the junction held 11 bases outside the gene matches. The CDR3 is 15 amino acids. As DNA, the CDR3 is TGCAGTCTAAAGATGCCTAGCGGGGGTCAAGAGACCCAGTACTTC. Translated, it gives CSLKMPSGGQETQYF.

This clonotype was detected a few times. This chain connects TRBV9 to TRBJ2-3, with no clear D. This CDR3 has 15 amino acids. In germline, CDR1 is SGDLS, CDR2 YYNGEE. With 4 bases removed from V and 2 bases from J, the gap between germline ends came to 14 bases. The chain's CDR3 is CASSPLGQYTDTQYF. Written as DNA, the CDR3 is TGTGCCAGCAGCCCCCTTGGCCAGTACACAGATACGCAGTATTTT.

This clonotype appeared a few times. The chain couples TRBV6-5 to TRBJ2-3; no firm D call. Germline CDR1 is MNHEY and CDR2 is SVGAGI. The ends were cut back, 0 bases at V and 2 bases at J, with 12 bases in the middle. The CDR3 is made up of 16 amino acids. CDR3 sequence: CASSYSSGDYTDTQYF. The CDR3 nucleotides read TGTGCCAGCAGTTACTCCTCGGGTGATTACACAGATACGCAGTATTTT.